This entry lists 18 T cell receptor beta chains sequenced from one sample in a study of vaccination and CD4 T cells after COVID-19. Sequencing of cultured CD4+ T cell DNA used the Oncomine TCR Beta short-read assay. Via MiXCR, TCRdb re-called the PCR reads, giving one row per CDR3 protein. The sample gives fewer than 20,000 distinct CDR3 sequences, approximately 50% of which show up once; approximately 6.6% is in the top ten. The antigens of these receptors remain unknown. The treatment: approximately 9-day PBMC culture with coronavirus spike peptide pools or control peptides (ViraFEST assay). The input for sequencing was CD4+ T cells from blood, cultured in vitro, taken before SARS-CoV-2 vaccination. The receptors come from a human donor who had recovered from COVID-19.

The chain recombines TRBV20-1 with TRBJ2-7, with D tentatively TRBD2 (6 bases). This CDR3 comprises 15 residues. The germline V gene has CDR1 DFQATT and CDR2 SNEGSKA (reference sequence). Trimming shortened V by 6 bases and J by 0 bases, and 18 bases separated the two germline ends. In nucleotides, the CDR3 is TGCAGTGCCGAGACTGCGGGACGGTACTCCTACGAGCAGTACTTC. Its protein is CSAETAGRYSYEQYF.

The V gene is TRBV20-1, the J gene TRBJ2-7; D unclear. Germline CDR1 DFQATT, CDR2 SNEGSKA (reference sequence). Trimming pared 3 bases from V and 6 bases from J, leaving 6 bases between. The CDR3 extends over 10 amino acids. The CDR3: CSASRREQYF. For the CDR3, the DNA is TGCAGTGCTAGTAGGCGCGAGCAGTACTTC.

J is TRBJ1-5 and V is TRBV7-8; possible D gene TRBD1, 5 bases. V lost 4 bases and J 4 bases, leaving 17 bases between the germline ends. Germline CDR1 SGHVS, CDR2 FQNEAQ. The CDR3 extends over 16 amino acids. As DNA, the CDR3 is TGTGCCAGCAGCTCAACCCGGGACCCCAGAAATCAGCCCCAGCATTTT. It is translated as CASSSTRDPRNQPQHF.

The chain has TRBV6-1 and TRBJ2-5; 7 bases are a match to TRBD1. Per the germline V gene, CDR1 is MNHNS and CDR2 is SASEGT. This CDR3 has 13 residues. V trimming: 4 bases; J trimming: 6 bases; junction bases outside the gene matches: 5. CDR3 in amino acids: CASSVDRVKTQYF. Written as DNA, the CDR3 is TGTGCCAGCAGTGTAGACAGGGTGAAGACCCAGTACTTC.

The V gene is TRBV4-1, the J gene TRBJ2-3; D perhaps matches TRBD1 (6 bases). The CDR3 extends over 16 amino acids. Trimming took 4 bases from V and 0 from J, leaving 14 bases between them. The V gene's germline CDR1 is MGHRA and CDR2 YSYEKL. This chain's CDR3 is CASSRTGQSSTDTQYF. The CDR3 nucleotides read TGCGCCAGCAGCCGCACCGGACAGTCTAGCACAGATACGCAGTATTTT.

Here the CDR3 reads CASSPQPRTALGFF. For the CDR3, the DNA is TGTGCCAGCAGCCCACAACCGCGGACTGCATTAGGGTTCTTC. The V and J genes are TRBV7-8 and TRBJ2-1; TRBD2 might be the D (5 bases). CDR1 and CDR2 from the germline V gene are SGHVS and FQNEAQ. The CDR3 totals 14 residues. Trimming took 5 bases from V and 15 from J, leaving 23 bases between them.

The chain has TRBV7-6 and TRBJ2-7; TRBD1 or TRBD2 may be the D gene (5 bases each). The V end was cut by 4 bases, the J end by 1 base, with 14 bases between. Germline V CDR1 and CDR2: SGHVS, FNYEAQ. The CDR3 contains 15 residues. The DNA for the CDR3 is TGTGCCAGCAGCTCCGGGTTGAGGGGATCCTACGAGCAGTACTTC. It encodes CASSSGLRGSYEQYF.

This clonotype came up a few times. V and J are TRBV6-2 or TRBV6-3 and TRBJ1-1; the D is unclear. This CDR3 contains 13 residues. Per the germline V gene, CDR1 is MNHEY and CDR2 is SVGEGT. V was cut by 3 bases and J by 1 base, with 6 bases left in between. CDR3: CASSYLANTEAFF. CDR3 nucleotides: TGTGCCAGCAGTTATCTGGCGAACACTGAAGCTTTCTTT.

This chain links TRBV7-3 with TRBJ1-2, with 7 bases matching TRBD1. Germline CDR1 and CDR2: SGHTA and FQGTGA. J lost 6 bases, V lost 3 bases, and 10 bases had no gene match. This CDR3 has 15 amino acids. The CDR3 nucleotides are TGTGCCAGCAGCTTCCGTGATGGGACAGTCAATGGCTACACCTTC. It codes for CASSFRDGTVNGYTF.

This clonotype was seen a few times. The rearrangement links TRBV18 to TRBJ2-7; D tentatively reads TRBD1 or TRBD2 (5 bases each). V was clipped by 1 base and J by 7 bases, with 17 bases between them. Germline CDR1 KGHSH, CDR2 LQKENI. The CDR3 extends over 15 amino acids. CDR3 nucleotides: TGTGCCAGCTCACCACGTCTACGGGACCCCCAGGAGCAGTACTTC. Translation: CASSPRLRDPQEQYF. Full variable domain (rest looked up from reference TRBV18 and TRBJ2-7): NAGVMQNPRHLVRRRGQEARLRCSPMKGHSHVYWYRQLPEEGLKFMVYLQKENIIDESGMPKERFSAEFPKEGPSILRIQQVVRGDSAAYFCASSPRLRDPQEQYFGPGTRLTVT.

This chain uses TRBV7-9 with TRBJ2-7; the D gene is possibly TRBD2 (5 bases). V was pared by 5 bases and J by 1 base, with 9 bases between. From germline, CDR1 is SEHNR and CDR2 FQNEAQ (reference sequence). CDR3 length: 13 amino acids. CDR3 sequence: CASSTADSYEQYF. The CDR3 coding sequence is TGTGCCAGCAGCACAGCGGATTCCTACGAGCAGTACTTC.

This chain links TRBV7-2 with TRBJ2-5; D ambiguous. Looked up from germline, CDR1 is SGHTA and CDR2 is FQGNSA. The CDR3 covers 14 residues. V was clipped by 2 bases and J by 5 bases, with 12 bases between them. The CDR3 DNA reads as TGTGCCAGCAGCTTAAATGGTCCCGGGGAGACCCAGTACTTC. This sequence encodes CASSLNGPGETQYF. The full variable domain, rest sourced from reference TRBV7-2 and TRBJ2-5, is GAGVSQSPSNKVTEKGKDVELRCDPISGHTALYWYRQSLGQGLEFLIYFQGNSAPDKSGLPSDRFSAERTGGSVSTLTIQRTQQEDSAVYLCASSLNGPGETQYFGPGTRLLVL.

This clonotype was recorded a few times. The chain links TRBV7-6 to TRBJ1-6, with 8 bases fitting TRBD1. The ends lost 5 bases at V and 6 bases at J; junction bases unmatched: 6. The CDR3 spans 15 residues. Germline CDR1 reads SGHVS; CDR2 reads FNYEAQ. CDR3 in DNA: TGTGCCAGCAGCCAGGATGACAGGGGTAATTCACCCCTCCACTTT. Amino acids: CASSQDDRGNSPLHF.

The rearrangement joins TRBV28 to TRBJ2-1; TRBD2 matches 8 bases. V shed 1 base and J 3 bases; nucleotides not matched to a gene: 5. CDR1 is MDHEN, CDR2 SYDVKM, per germline. This CDR3 contains 16 residues. The CDR3: CASSLFAAGGYNEQFF. DNA of the CDR3: TGTGCCAGCAGTTTATTCGCCGCGGGAGGCTACAATGAGCAGTTCTTC. Using reference TRBV28 and TRBJ2-1 for the parts outside the CDR3, the full variable domain is DVKVTQSSRYLVKRTGEKVFLECVQDMDHENMFWYRQDPGLGLRLIYFSYDVKMKEKGDIPEGYSVSREKKERFSLILESASTNQTSMYLCASSLFAAGGYNEQFFGPGTRLTVL.

The chain employs TRBV7-2 and TRBJ2-1; 15 positions agree with TRBD2. Germline loops: CDR1 SGHTA, CDR2 FQGNSA. V dropped 6 bases and J dropped 0; count of bases not matched to a gene: 9. This CDR3 has 19 residues. In nucleotides, the CDR3 is TGTGCCAGCAGTGCGGGACTAGCGGGAGGTTTACTCTCCTACAATGAGCAGTTCTTC. Its protein product is CASSAGLAGGLLSYNEQFF.

The chain joins TRBV20-1 to TRBJ2-3; weak D call: TRBD1 (6 bases). With 5 bases removed from V and 2 bases from J, the gap between germline ends came to 8 bases. Germline CDR1 is DFQATT and CDR2 is SNEGSKA (reference sequence). CDR3 size: 12 residues. The CDR3 coding sequence is TGCAGTGCTCCAGGGGACACAGATACGCAGTATTTT. Translated: CSAPGDTDTQYF.

In DNA, the CDR3 is TGCAGTGCTCGTGACAGGCTGGACCGTTACGAGCAGTACTTC. Amino acids: CSARDRLDRYEQYF. The chain joins TRBV20-1 to TRBJ2-7; a weak D match, TRBD1 (6 bases). This CDR3 is built from 14 residues. V lost 5 bases and J 4 bases, leaving 18 bases between the germline ends. Per the germline V gene, CDR1 is DFQATT and CDR2 is SNEGSKA (reference sequence).

V usage is TRBV20-1 and J usage is TRBJ2-1; 11 positions agree with TRBD2. The CDR3 extends over 17 amino acids. Losses at the gene ends were 4 bases for V and 0 bases for J; bases not matched to a gene: 8. The germline V gene has CDR1 DFQATT and CDR2 SNEGSKA (reference sequence). Here the CDR3 reads CSAIPSSGRISYNEQFF. The CDR3, as DNA: TGCAGTGCTATCCCCTCTAGCGGGAGGATCTCCTACAATGAGCAGTTCTTC.